This record concerns one T cell receptor (beta chain) sequence. Its antigen is currently unknown. The sample belongs to a study of shared clonotypes between healthy human individuals. This table comes from immunoSEQ multiplex PCR, and its TCRdb copy is limited to in-frame clones, with some not included. In the table there are over a million clones, around 98% of which are singletons. Study conclusions and caveats: Generation of non-shared clonotypes was less probable than generation of clonotypes shared by all four donors. Sharing across a few donors was seen in about 5% of naive CD4 clonotypes.

Germline V gene data show CDR1 as SGHVS and CDR2 as FQNEAQ. The germline V and J ends were trimmed by 1 base and 0 bases, with 18 bases remaining between them. This CDR3 is built from 18 residues. The chain has TRBV7-8 and TRBJ1-1; tentatively, D is TRBD1 (6 bases). This sequence was found in a man in his thirties or forties in good health. Sequencing used naive CD4+ T cells sorted from blood. The sample's subset: CD45RA+ positively selected. The CDR3 sequence: CASSLGQGLQGMNTEAFF. The DNA of the CDR3 is TGTGCCAGCAGCTTAGGTCAAGGTTTACAGGGAATGAACACTGAAGCTTTCTTT. The full variable domain, its missing parts supplied by reference TRBV7-8 and TRBJ1-1, is GAGVSQSPRYKVAKRGQDVALRCDPISGHVSLFWYQQALGQGPEFLTYFQNEAQLDKSGLPSDRFFAERPEGSVSTLKIQRTQQEDSAVYLCASSLGQGLQGMNTEAFFGQGTRLTVV.